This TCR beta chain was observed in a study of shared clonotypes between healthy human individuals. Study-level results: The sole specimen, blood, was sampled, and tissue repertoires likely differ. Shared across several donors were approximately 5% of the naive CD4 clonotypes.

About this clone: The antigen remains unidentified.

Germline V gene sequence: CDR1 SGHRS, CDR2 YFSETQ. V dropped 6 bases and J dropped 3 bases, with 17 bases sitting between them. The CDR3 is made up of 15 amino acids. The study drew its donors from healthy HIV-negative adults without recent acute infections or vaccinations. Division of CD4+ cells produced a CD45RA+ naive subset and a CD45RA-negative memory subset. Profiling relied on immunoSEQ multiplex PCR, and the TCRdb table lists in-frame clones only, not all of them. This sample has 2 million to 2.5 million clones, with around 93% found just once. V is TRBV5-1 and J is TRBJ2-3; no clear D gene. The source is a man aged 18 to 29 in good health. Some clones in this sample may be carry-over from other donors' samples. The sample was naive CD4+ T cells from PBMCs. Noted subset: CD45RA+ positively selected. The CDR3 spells CASTPGLVGTDTQYF. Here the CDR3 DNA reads TGCGCCAGCACCCCCGGGTTAGTGGGAACAGATACGCAGTATTTT.